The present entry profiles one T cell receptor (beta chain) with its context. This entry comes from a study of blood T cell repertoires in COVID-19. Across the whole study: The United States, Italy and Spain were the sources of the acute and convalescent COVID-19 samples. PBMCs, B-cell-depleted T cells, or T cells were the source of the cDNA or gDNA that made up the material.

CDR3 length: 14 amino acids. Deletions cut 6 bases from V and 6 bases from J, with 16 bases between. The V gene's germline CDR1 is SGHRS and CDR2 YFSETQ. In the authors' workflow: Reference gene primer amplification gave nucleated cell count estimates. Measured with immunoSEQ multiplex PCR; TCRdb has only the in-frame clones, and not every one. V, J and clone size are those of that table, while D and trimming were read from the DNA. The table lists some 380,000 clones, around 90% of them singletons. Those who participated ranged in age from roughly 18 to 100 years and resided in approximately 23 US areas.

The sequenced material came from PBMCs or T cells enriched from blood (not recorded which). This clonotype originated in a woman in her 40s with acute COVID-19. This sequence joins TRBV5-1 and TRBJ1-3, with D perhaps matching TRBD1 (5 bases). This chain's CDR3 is CASKAEGVANTIYF. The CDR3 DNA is TGCGCCAGCAAGGCGGAAGGGGTAGCAAACACCATATATTTT. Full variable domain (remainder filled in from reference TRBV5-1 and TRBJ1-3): KAGVTQTPRYLIKTRGQQVTLSCSPISGHRSVSWYQQTPGQGLQFLFEYFSETQRNKGNFPGRFSGRQFSNSRSEMNVSTLELGDSALYLCASKAEGVANTIYFGEGSWLTVV.